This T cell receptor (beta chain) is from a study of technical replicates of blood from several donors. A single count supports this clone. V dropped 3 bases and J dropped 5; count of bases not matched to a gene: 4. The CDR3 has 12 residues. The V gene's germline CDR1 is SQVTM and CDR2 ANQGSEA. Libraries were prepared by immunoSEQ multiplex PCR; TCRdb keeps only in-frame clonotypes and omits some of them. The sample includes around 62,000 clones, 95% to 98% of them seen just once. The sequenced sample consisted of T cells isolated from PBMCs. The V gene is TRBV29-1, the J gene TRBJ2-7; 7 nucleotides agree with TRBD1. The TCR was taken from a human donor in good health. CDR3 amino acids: CSVETGINEQYF. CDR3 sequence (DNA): TGCAGCGTTGAGACAGGGATCAACGAGCAGTACTTC.